This T cell receptor beta chain was captured in a study of blood T cells in healthy people across ages. Overall study findings and caveats: Roughly linear declines in TCR beta diversity per million T cells occurred with age. Shifts in expanded clonotypes may have been confounded by donor CMV status, which was unknown.

A note on this clonotype: Its target is not known.

Together with a sample-barcoded 5' primer, a J-beta primer mix was included in a second PCR lasting 7 to 11 cycles. MiXCR, applied by TCRdb to the 5' RACE reads, yields one record per CDR3 protein. The sample comprises about 760,000 distinct CDR3 sequences, approximately 25% of which are singletons, and 9.4% rests with the top ten. A further study also used this sample, focusing on T cells of mothers and their children. That publication notes: For each mother, over 10 million TCR beta CDR3 reads were obtained, and for each child, about 3 million.

Material: blood. This TCR was sampled from a boy under 18 in good health.

The CDR3 spells CASSLSLQYNQPQHF. CDR3 bases: TGTGCCAGCAGCTTATCCTTACAGTACAATCAGCCCCAGCATTTT. The V and J genes are TRBV7-2 and TRBJ1-5; D is undetermined. The V gene's germline CDR1 is SGHTA and CDR2 FQGNSA. There are 15 residues in the CDR3. V gave up 2 bases and J gave up 3 bases, with 11 bases separating them.